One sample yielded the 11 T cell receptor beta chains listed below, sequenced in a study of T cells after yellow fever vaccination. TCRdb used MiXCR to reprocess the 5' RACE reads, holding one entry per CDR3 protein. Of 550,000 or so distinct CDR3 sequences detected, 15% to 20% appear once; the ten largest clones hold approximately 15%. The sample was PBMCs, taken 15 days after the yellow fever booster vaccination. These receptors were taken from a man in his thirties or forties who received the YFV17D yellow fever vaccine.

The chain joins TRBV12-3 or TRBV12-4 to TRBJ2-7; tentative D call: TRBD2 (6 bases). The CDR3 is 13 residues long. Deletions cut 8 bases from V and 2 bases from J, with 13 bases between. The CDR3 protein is CASLGGNAYEQYF. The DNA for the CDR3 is TGTGCCAGCTTGGGGGGTAATGCCTACGAGCAGTACTTC.

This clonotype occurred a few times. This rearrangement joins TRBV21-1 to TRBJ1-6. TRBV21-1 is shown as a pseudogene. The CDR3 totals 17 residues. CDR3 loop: CASSKDPGSSYNSPLHF. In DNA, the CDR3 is TGTGCCAGCAGCAAAGATCCGGGGAGCTCCTATAATTCACCCCTCCACTTT.

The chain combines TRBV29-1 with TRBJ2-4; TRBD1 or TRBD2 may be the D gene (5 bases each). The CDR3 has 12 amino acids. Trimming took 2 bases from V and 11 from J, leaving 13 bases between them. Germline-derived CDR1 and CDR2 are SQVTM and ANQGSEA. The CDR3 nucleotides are TGCAGCGTTGAAAGAGGGCAGGGCTTTCAGTACTTC. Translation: CSVERGQGFQYF. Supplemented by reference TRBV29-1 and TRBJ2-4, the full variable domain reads SAVISQKPSRDICQRGTSLTIQCQVDSQVTMMFWYRQQPGQSLTLIATANQGSEATYESGFVIDKFPISRPNLTFSTLTVSNMSPEDSSIYLCSVERGQGFQYFGAGTRLSVL.

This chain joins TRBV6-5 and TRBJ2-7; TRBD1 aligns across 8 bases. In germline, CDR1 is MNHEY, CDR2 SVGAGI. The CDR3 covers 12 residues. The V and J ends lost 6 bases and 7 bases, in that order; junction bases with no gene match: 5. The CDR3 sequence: CASSRTGGEQYF. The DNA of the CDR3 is TGTGCCAGCAGCAGAACAGGGGGAGAGCAGTACTTC.

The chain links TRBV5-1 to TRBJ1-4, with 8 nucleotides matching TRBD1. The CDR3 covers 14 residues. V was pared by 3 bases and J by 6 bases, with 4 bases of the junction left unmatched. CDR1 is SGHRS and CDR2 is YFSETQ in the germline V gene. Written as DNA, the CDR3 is TGCGCCAGCAGCTCAGGACAGGGTTATGAAAAACTGTTTTTT. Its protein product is CASSSGQGYEKLFF.

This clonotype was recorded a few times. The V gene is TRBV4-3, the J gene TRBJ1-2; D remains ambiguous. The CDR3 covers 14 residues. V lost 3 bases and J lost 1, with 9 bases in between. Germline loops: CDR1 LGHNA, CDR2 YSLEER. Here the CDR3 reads CASSHVGFNYGYTF. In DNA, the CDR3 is TGCGCCAGCAGCCACGTGGGGTTTAACTATGGCTACACCTTC.

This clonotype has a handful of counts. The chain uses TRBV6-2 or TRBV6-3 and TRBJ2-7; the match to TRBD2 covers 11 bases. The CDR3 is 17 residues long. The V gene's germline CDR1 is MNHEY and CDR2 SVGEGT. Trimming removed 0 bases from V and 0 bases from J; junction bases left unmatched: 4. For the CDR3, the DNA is TGTGCCAGCAGTTACTCCCTAGCGGGAGGCAACTCCTACGAGCAGTACTTC. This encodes CASSYSLAGGNSYEQYF.

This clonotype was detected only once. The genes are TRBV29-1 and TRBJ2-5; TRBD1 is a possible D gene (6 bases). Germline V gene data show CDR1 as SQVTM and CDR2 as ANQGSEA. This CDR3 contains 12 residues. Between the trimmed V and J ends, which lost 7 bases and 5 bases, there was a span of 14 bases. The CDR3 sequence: CSAASGVETQYF. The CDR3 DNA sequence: TGCAGCGCCGCCTCAGGGGTGGAGACCCAGTACTTC.

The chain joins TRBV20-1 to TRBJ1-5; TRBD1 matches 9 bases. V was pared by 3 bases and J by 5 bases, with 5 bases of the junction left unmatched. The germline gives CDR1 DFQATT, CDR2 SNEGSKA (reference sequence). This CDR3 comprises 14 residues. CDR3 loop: CSARETGGDQPQHF. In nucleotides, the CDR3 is TGCAGTGCTAGGGAGACAGGGGGAGATCAGCCCCAGCATTTT.

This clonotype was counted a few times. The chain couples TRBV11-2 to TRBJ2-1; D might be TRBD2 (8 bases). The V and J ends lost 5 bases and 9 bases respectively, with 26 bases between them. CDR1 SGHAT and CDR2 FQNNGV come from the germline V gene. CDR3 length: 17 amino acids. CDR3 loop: CASSLRTTGWTSFEQFF. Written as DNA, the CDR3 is TGTGCCAGCAGCCTCAGGACGACAGGGTGGACTAGCTTTGAGCAGTTCTTC.

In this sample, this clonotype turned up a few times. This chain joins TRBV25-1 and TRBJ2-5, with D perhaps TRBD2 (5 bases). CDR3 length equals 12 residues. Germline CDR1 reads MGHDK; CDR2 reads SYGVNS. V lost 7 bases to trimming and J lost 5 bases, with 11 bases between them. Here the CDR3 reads CASNRADETQYF. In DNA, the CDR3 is TGTGCCAGCAACAGAGCGGACGAGACCCAGTACTTC.